The 21 T cell receptor beta chains below all came from one sample that was sequenced in a study of OX40 agonist ivuxolimab in advanced cancers. Clones were read by immunoSEQ multiplex PCR, and TCRdb kept only the in-frame ones, dropping some. The sample comprises 75,000 to 90,000 clones, around 85% of which are singletons, and around 2.5% rests with the top ten. The sequencing used CD4+ or CD8+ T cells sorted from blood, collected in a trial of the OX40 agonist ivuxolimab. The receptors derive from an adult with an advanced solid tumor such as melanoma, head and neck, liver or kidney cancer.

The rearrangement uses TRBV6-1 and TRBJ1-1; possible D gene TRBD1, 5 bases. The ends were cut back, 6 bases at V and 1 base at J, with 9 bases in the middle. The V gene's germline CDR1 is MNHNS and CDR2 SASEGT. This CDR3 contains 13 residues. CDR3 nucleotides: TGTGCCAGCAGGACAGATCCGAACACTGAAGCTTTCTTT. Amino acids: CASRTDPNTEAFF.

This rearrangement joins TRBV5-4 to TRBJ1-2; D remains ambiguous. Germline V gene data show CDR1 as SGHNT and CDR2 as YYREEE (reference sequence). V lost 6 bases to trimming and J lost 4 bases, with 16 bases between them. The CDR3 loop spans 14 amino acids. The CDR3 sequence: CASNSLTGGYGYTF. In DNA form, the CDR3 reads TGTGCCAGCAACTCCCTTACGGGAGGCTATGGCTACACCTTC.

The rearrangement joins TRBV28 to TRBJ1-2; D is unresolved. Germline CDR1 MDHEN, CDR2 SYDVKM. V shed 7 bases and J shed 4 bases, with 13 bases lying between them. This CDR3 has 13 amino acids. CDR3 in DNA: TGTGCCAGCAACCCGGGAAGACTCTATGGCTACACCTTC. As protein: CASNPGRLYGYTF.

The chain's CDR3 is CASSVGDQDYEQYF. The DNA of the CDR3 is TGTGCCAGCAGCGTAGGGGACCAAGACTACGAGCAGTACTTC. The V and J genes are TRBV9 and TRBJ2-7, with D possibly being TRBD1 or TRBD2 (5 bases each). With 0 bases removed from V and 3 bases from J, the gap between germline ends came to 10 bases. This CDR3 is 14 amino acids long. CDR1 is SGDLS, CDR2 YYNGEE, per germline.

This chain connects TRBV6-1 to TRBJ2-1, with 8 bases lining up with TRBD1. Germline V gene sequence: CDR1 MNHNS, CDR2 SASEGT. V was clipped by 6 bases and J by 9 bases; unmatched bases: 10. The CDR3 is 14 residues long. The CDR3 DNA is TGTGCCAGCAGCCACCGGGACAGGCTGGGTGAGCAGTTCTTC. Protein product: CASSHRDRLGEQFF.

The chain recombines TRBV15 with TRBJ2-5; D not resolved. This CDR3 is 12 amino acids long. Per germline, CDR1 LNHNV and CDR2 YYDKDF (reference sequence). V lost 3 bases, J lost 4 bases, and 6 bases lay in between. This chain's CDR3 is CATSRDGETQYF. The DNA for the CDR3 is TGTGCCACCAGCAGGGACGGAGAGACCCAGTACTTC.

The chain is built from TRBV9 and TRBJ1-3, with unresolved D. The V end lost 0 bases, the J end lost 0 bases, and 7 bases lay between the germline ends. The CDR3 loop spans 15 amino acids. The germline V gene encodes CDR1 SGDLS and CDR2 YYNGEE. In DNA, the CDR3 is TGTGCCAGCAGCGTAGCCTCAGACTCTGGAAACACCATATATTTT. Protein product: CASSVASDSGNTIYF.

The J gene is TRBJ1-2, the V gene TRBV27; 9 bases are shared with TRBD1. The CDR3 is 15 residues long. V lost 5 bases and J lost 6; bases outside the gene matches: 10. CDR1 MNHEY and CDR2 SMNVEV come from the germline V gene (reference sequence). Here the CDR3 reads CASSVPGQGFDGYTF. In DNA form, the CDR3 reads TGTGCCAGCAGTGTCCCGGGACAGGGTTTCGATGGCTACACCTTC.

The rearrangement joins TRBV5-5 to TRBJ2-6, with D tentatively TRBD1 (5 bases). The CDR3 spans 15 residues. Looked up from germline, CDR1 is SGHKS and CDR2 is YYEKEE (reference sequence). V dropped 4 bases and J dropped 2 bases, with 10 bases sitting between them. CDR3: CASSGRGPGANVLTF. The CDR3 region has the DNA TGTGCCAGCAGCGGTAGGGGCCCTGGGGCCAACGTCCTGACTTTC.

V gene TRBV28 combines with J gene TRBJ2-1; 11 bases are a match to TRBD2. Germline values: CDR1 MDHEN, CDR2 SYDVKM. CDR3 size: 17 residues. Unmatched junction bases numbered 10, after V lost 7 bases and J lost 2 bases. The CDR3 sequence is CASNTLAGAFTYNEQFF. The CDR3 DNA follows: TGTGCCAGCAATACACTAGCGGGGGCTTTTACCTACAATGAGCAGTTCTTC.

The V gene is TRBV19, the J gene TRBJ1-4; D perhaps matches TRBD1 (5 bases). V lost 3 bases and J 8 bases, leaving 16 bases between the germline ends. The CDR3 length is 15 residues. Germline-derived CDR1 and CDR2 are LNHDA and SQIVND (reference sequence). CDR3 loop: CASSINGDGVEKLFF. The CDR3 DNA reads TGTGCCAGTAGTATCAATGGGGACGGTGTGGAAAAACTGTTTTTT. Supplemented by reference TRBV19 and TRBJ1-4, the full variable domain reads DGGITQSPKYLFRKEGQNVTLSCEQNLNHDAMYWYRQDPGQGLRLIYYSQIVNDFQKGDIAEGYSVSREKKESFPLTVTSAQKNPTAFYLCASSINGDGVEKLFFGSGTQLSVL.

The rearrangement uses TRBV7-9 and TRBJ2-5; no clear D. V gave up 5 bases and J gave up 5 bases, with 3 bases separating them. This CDR3 spans 10 amino acids. Germline CDR1 and CDR2: SEHNR and FQNEAQ (reference sequence). CDR3 residues: CASSGETQYF. Here the CDR3 DNA reads TGTGCCAGCAGCGGGGAGACCCAGTACTTC.

V is TRBV28 and J is TRBJ1-5, with 9 bases aligning to TRBD1. CDR3 size: 13 residues. From germline, CDR1 is MDHEN and CDR2 SYDVKM. Trimming removed 6 bases from V and 10 bases from J; junction bases left unmatched: 7. The CDR3 sequence is CASRGQGDRPQHF. In DNA form, the CDR3 reads TGTGCCAGCAGGGGACAGGGAGATCGCCCCCAGCATTTT. The full variable domain, with the rest looked up from reference TRBV28 and TRBJ1-5, is DVKVTQSSRYLVKRTGEKVFLECVQDMDHENMFWYRQDPGLGLRLIYFSYDVKMKEKGDIPEGYSVSREKKERFSLILESASTNQTSMYLCASRGQGDRPQHFGDGTRLSIL.

This chain uses TRBV2 with TRBJ1-2; D is possibly TRBD1 (5 bases). The CDR3 totals 14 residues. From germline, CDR1 is SNHLY and CDR2 FYNNEI. V shed 2 bases and J shed 5 bases, with 12 bases lying between them. CDR3 coding DNA: TGTGCCAGCAGTGAATGGGGACGGCGTTATGGCTACACCTTC. It yields the protein CASSEWGRRYGYTF.

This clone has just one count. J is TRBJ1-6 and V is TRBV7-2; TRBD1 is a possible D gene (6 bases). Trimming stripped 0 bases from V and 10 bases from J, with 16 bases between. Germline CDR1 SGHTA, CDR2 FQGNSA. This CDR3 contains 16 residues. The CDR3 region is CASSLASGGAGSPLHF. The CDR3 DNA reads as TGTGCCAGCAGCTTAGCATCGGGGGGCGCGGGATCACCCCTCCACTTT.

This sequence joins TRBV2 and TRBJ2-1; tentatively, D is TRBD2 (7 bases). V was cut by 5 bases and J by 5 bases, with 16 bases left in between. Germline lookup yields CDR1 SNHLY and CDR2 FYNNEI. The CDR3 sequence is 15 residues long. The CDR3 spells CASSLRGAENNEQFF. The CDR3 DNA reads TGTGCCAGCAGTCTCCGGGGGGCTGAAAACAATGAGCAGTTCTTC.

This chain uses TRBV27 with TRBJ2-1; no clear D. This CDR3 is 16 amino acids long. Germline lookup yields CDR1 MNHEY and CDR2 SMNVEV (reference sequence). Between the trimmed V and J ends, which lost 6 bases and 1 base, there was a span of 16 bases. DNA of the CDR3: TGTGCCAGCAGCCCCTTAGCTGGAAGTTCCTACAATGAGCAGTTCTTC. Encoded protein: CASSPLAGSSYNEQFF.

J is TRBJ1-1 and V is TRBV4-1; D perhaps matches TRBD1 (5 bases). This CDR3 contains 14 residues. Germline loops: CDR1 MGHRA, CDR2 YSYEKL. With 4 bases removed from V and 1 base from J, the gap between germline ends came to 10 bases. CDR3 protein: CASSLGRANTEAFF. The CDR3 nucleotides read TGCGCCAGCAGCCTTGGCAGGGCGAACACTGAAGCTTTCTTT.

V and J are TRBV19 and TRBJ2-6, with TRBD1 matching over 8 bases. From germline, CDR1 is LNHDA and CDR2 SQIVND (reference sequence). With 3 bases clipped from V and 0 bases from J, the junction kept 1 base outside the gene matches. The CDR3 loop spans 16 amino acids. In DNA, the CDR3 is TGTGCCAGTAGTATCAGGGGGCTCTCTGGGGCCAACGTCCTGACTTTC. Its translation is CASSIRGLSGANVLTF.

V usage is TRBV30 and J usage is TRBJ2-2; 7 bases are a match to TRBD2. The CDR3 consists of 15 residues. The V segment lost 1 base and the J segment 4 bases; nucleotides outside the gene matches: 6. Per germline, CDR1 GTSNPN and CDR2 SVGIG (reference sequence). CDR3 protein: CAWSEPGGFTGELFF. CDR3 nucleotides: TGTGCCTGGAGTGAGCCGGGGGGTTTCACCGGGGAGCTGTTTTTT.

The chain recombines TRBV9 with TRBJ2-2; unclear D gene. The CDR3 covers 15 residues. Germline V gene data show CDR1 as SGDLS and CDR2 as YYNGEE. Trimming took off 2 bases at V and 2 bases at J, with 10 bases between the two ends. CDR3 in amino acids: CASSVGLVNTGELFF. In DNA form, the CDR3 reads TGTGCCAGCAGCGTTGGGCTGGTTAACACCGGGGAGCTGTTTTTT.